This T cell receptor beta chain was retrieved from a study of T-cell reconstitution after alpha-beta-depleted transplantation in children. Germline V gene data show CDR1 as SGDLS and CDR2 as YYNGEE. V was shortened by 0 bases and J by 8 bases, with 9 bases between the two germline ends. This CDR3 is 13 amino acids long. During its preparation, the TCRbeta library received unique molecular identifiers. TCRdb analysed the PCR reads with MiXCR anew, one entry per CDR3 protein. The repertoire holds under 450,000 distinct CDR3 sequences, with under 20% as singletons. This clonotype has just a few counts. Material: PBMCs, mostly from graft donor cells, obtained 360 days after TCRalphabeta/CD19-depleted stem cell transplant. The TCR originated in a boy under two years old who had a stem cell transplant for Wiskott-Aldrich syndrome, so the T cells may come from the graft donor. The V gene is TRBV9, the J gene TRBJ2-1; unclear D gene. In DNA form, the CDR3 reads TGTGCCAGCAGCGTAGCTCTAGAATATGAGCAGTTCTTC. Translation gives CASSVALEYEQFF.